This T cell receptor (beta chain) was obtained from a study of blood T cell repertoires in COVID-19. The CDR3 covers 16 residues. The trim removed 2 bases at V and 6 bases at J, leaving 8 bases unmatched. Germline loops: CDR1 ENHRY, CDR2 SYGVKD. The Seattle patients, enrolled during active infection, were followed longitudinally. Under the authors' procedure: The authors estimated nucleated cell counts from reference gene primer amplification. TCRdb's copy holds only in-frame clones and misses some; the assay was immunoSEQ multiplex PCR. V, J and clone size reflect that table, while D and trimming were determined from the DNA. The sample lists about 99,000 clones; almost 90% were seen once.

This chain uses TRBV10-3 with TRBJ1-5; 9 bases are a match to TRBD1. The receptor comes from a man aged 45-65 years with COVID-19, enrolled during active disease. The sequenced sample consisted of peripheral blood. In DNA form, the CDR3 reads TGTGCCATCAGTGAGCGCGGACAGGGGTTGGGTCAGCCCCAGCATTTT. Encoded protein: CAISERGQGLGQPQHF.